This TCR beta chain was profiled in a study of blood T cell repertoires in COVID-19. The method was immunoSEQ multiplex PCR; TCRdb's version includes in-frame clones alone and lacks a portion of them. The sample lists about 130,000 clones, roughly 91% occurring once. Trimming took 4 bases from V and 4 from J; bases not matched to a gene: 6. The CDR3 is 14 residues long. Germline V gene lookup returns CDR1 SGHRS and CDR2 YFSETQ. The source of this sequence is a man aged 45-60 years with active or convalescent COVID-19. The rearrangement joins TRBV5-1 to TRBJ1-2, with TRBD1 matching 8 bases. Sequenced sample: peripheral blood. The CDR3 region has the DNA TGCGCCAGCAGCCCGGGACAGGCGTTCTATGGCTACACCTTC. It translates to CASSPGQAFYGYTF.